The entry that follows covers one T cell receptor (beta chain) sequence. Per the study methods: Reference gene primer amplification in the assay estimated nucleated cell counts. The table came from immunoSEQ multiplex PCR; TCRdb's copy has only in-frame clones and leaves some out. V and J calls and clone size are those listed in that table; D and trimming were worked out from the DNA. The sample has 110,000 or so clones; 85% are singletons. The data originate from a study of blood T cell repertoires in COVID-19. Study overall: Sources were T cells, B-cell-depleted T cells, or PBMCs; the material itself was cDNA or gDNA.

CDR1 LNHDA and CDR2 SQIVND come from the germline V gene (reference sequence). V was pared by 6 bases and J by 5 bases, with 13 bases between. The CDR3 loop spans 13 amino acids. The chain combines TRBV19 with TRBJ1-1; maybe TRBD1 (6 bases). The sequenced sample consisted of peripheral blood. This TCR was recovered from a human donor in a cohort sampled during active COVID-19. The chain's CDR3 is CASSNTGITEAFF. For the CDR3, the DNA is TGTGCCAGTAGCAACACAGGGATTACTGAAGCTTTCTTT.